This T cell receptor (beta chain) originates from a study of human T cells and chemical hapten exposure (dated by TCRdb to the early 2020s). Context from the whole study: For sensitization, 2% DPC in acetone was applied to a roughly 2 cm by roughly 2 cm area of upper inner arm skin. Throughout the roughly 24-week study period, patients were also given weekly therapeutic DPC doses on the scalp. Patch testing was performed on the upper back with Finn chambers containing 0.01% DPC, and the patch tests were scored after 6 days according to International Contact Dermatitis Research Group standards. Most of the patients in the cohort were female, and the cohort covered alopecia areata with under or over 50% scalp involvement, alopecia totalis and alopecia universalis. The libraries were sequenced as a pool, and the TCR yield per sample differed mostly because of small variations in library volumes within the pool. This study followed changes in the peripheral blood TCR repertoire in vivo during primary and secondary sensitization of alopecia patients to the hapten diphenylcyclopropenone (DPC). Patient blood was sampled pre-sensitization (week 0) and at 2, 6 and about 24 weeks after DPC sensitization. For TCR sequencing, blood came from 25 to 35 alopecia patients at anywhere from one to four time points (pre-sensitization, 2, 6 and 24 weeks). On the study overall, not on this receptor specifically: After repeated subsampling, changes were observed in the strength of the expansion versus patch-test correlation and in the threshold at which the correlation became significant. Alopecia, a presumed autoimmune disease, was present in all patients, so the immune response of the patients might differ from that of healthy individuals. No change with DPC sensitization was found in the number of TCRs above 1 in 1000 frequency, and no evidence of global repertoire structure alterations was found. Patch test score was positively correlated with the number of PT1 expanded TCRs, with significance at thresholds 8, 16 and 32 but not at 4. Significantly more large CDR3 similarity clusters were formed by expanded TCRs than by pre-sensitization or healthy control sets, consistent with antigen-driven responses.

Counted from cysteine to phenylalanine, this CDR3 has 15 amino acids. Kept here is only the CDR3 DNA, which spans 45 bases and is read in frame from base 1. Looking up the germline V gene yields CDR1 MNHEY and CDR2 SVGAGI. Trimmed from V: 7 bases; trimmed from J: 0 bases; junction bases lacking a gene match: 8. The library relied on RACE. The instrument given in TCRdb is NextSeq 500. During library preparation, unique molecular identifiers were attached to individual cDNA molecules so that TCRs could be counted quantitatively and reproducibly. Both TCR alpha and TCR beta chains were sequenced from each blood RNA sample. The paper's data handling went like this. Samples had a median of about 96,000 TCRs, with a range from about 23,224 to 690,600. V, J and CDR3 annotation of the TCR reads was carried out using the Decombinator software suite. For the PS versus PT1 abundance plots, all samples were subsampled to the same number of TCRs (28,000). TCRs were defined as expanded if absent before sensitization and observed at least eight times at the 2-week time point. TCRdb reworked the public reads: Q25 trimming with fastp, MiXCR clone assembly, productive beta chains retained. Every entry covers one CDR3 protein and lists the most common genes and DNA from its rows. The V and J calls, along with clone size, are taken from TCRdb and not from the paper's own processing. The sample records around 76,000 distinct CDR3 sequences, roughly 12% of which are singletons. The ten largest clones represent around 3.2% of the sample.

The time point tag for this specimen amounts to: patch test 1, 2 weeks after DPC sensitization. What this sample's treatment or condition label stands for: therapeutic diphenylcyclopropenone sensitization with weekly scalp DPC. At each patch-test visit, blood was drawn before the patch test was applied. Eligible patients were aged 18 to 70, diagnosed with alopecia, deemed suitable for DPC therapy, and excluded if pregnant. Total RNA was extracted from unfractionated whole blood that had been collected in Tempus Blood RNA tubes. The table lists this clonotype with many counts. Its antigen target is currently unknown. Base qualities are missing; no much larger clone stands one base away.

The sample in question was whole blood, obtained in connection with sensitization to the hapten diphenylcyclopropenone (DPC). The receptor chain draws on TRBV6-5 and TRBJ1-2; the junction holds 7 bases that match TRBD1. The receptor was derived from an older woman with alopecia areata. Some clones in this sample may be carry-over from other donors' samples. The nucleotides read TGTGCCAGCAAGAGGGGGCGCGCCTCTAACTATGGCTACACCTTC. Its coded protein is CASKRGRASNYGYTF.